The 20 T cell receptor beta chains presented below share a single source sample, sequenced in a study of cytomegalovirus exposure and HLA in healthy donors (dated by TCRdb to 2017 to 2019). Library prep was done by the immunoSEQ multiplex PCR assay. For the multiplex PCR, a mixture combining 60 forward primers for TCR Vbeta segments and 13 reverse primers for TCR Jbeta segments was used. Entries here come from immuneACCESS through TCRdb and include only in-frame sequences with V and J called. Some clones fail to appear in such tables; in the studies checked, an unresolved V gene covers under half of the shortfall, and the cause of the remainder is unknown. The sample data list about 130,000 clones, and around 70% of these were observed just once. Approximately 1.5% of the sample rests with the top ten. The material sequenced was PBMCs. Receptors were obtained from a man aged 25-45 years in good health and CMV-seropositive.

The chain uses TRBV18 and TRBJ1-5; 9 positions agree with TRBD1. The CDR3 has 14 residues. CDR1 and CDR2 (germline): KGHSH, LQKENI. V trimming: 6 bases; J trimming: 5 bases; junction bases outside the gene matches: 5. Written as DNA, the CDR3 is TGTGCCAGCTCTTCGACAGGGGGATATCAGCCCCAGCATTTT. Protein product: CASSSTGGYQPQHF.

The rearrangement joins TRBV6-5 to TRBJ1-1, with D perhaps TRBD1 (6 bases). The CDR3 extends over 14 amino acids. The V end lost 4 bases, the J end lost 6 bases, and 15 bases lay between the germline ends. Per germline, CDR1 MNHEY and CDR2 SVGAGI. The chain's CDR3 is CASSLNRELAEAFF. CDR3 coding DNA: TGTGCCAGCAGTTTAAACAGGGAATTAGCTGAAGCTTTCTTT.

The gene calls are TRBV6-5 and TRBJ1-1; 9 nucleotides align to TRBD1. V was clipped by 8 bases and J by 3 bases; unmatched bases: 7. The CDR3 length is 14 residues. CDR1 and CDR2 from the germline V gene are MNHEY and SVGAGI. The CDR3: CASGPTGGYTEAFF. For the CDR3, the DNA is TGTGCCAGCGGCCCGACAGGGGGATACACTGAAGCTTTCTTT.

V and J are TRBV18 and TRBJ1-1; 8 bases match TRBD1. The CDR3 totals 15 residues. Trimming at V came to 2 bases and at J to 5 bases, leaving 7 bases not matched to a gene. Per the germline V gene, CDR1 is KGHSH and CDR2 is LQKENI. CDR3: CASSPIQGARTEAFF. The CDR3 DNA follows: TGTGCCAGCTCACCAATCCAGGGGGCGCGAACTGAAGCTTTCTTT.

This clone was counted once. Here the CDR3 reads CASSQDFLAGGGTDTQYF. As DNA, the CDR3 is TGCGCCAGCAGCCAAGATTTCCTAGCGGGAGGGGGCACAGATACGCAGTATTTT. The chain combines TRBV4-1 with TRBJ2-3; 12 bases are shared with TRBD2. The CDR3 spans 18 residues. Trimming removed 0 bases from V and 1 base from J; junction bases left unmatched: 5. Germline V gives CDR1 MGHRA, CDR2 YSYEKL.

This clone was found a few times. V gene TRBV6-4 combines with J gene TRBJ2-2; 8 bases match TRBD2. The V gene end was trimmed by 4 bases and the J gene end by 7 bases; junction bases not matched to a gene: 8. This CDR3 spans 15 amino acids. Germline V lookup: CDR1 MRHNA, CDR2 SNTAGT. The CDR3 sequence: CASSVDATSVGELFF. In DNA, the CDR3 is TGTGCCAGCAGTGTCGACGCGACTAGCGTCGGGGAGCTGTTTTTT.

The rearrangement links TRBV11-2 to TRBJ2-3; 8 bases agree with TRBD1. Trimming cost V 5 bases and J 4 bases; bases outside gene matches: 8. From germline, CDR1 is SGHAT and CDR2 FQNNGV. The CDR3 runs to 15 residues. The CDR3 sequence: CASSHGQGRADTQYF. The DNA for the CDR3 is TGTGCCAGCAGCCACGGACAGGGCAGGGCAGATACGCAGTATTTT.

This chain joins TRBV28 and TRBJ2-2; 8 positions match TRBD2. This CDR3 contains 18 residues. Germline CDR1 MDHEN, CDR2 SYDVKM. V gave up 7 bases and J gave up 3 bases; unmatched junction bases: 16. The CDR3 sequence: CASTPRRASGRHTGELFF. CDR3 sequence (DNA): TGTGCCAGCACTCCCCGGCGGGCTAGCGGGCGGCACACCGGGGAGCTGTTTTTT.

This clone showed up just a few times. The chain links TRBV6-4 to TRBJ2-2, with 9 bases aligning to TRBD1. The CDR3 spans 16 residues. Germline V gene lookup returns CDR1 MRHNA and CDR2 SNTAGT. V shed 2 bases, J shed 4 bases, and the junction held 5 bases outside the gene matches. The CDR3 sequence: CASSDGGQGGTGELFF. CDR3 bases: TGTGCCAGCAGTGACGGGGGACAGGGTGGCACCGGGGAGCTGTTTTTT.

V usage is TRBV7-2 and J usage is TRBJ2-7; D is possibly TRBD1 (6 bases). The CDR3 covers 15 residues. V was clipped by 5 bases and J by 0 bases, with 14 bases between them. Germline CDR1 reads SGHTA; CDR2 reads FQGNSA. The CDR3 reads CASSPTGQHSYEQYF. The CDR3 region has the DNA TGTGCCAGCAGCCCAACCGGACAGCACTCCTACGAGCAGTACTTC.

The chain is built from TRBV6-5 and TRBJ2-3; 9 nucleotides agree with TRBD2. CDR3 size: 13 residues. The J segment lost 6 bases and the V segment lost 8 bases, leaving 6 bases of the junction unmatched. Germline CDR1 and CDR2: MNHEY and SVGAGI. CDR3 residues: CASSKREVDTQYF. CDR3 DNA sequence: TGTGCCAGCTCTAAGCGGGAGGTGGATACGCAGTATTTT.

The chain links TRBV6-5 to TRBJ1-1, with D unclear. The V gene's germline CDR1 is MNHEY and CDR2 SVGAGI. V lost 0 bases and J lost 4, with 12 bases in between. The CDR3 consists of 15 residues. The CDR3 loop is CASSYSRGLATEAFF. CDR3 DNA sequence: TGTGCCAGCAGTTACTCGCGGGGATTAGCCACTGAAGCTTTCTTT.

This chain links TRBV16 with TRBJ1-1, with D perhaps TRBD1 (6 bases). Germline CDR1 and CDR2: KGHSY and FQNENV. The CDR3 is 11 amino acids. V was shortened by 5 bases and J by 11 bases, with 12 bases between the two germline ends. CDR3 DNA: TGTGCCAGCAGCGTCGACAGGCTGGCTTTCTTT. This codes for CASSVDRLAFF.

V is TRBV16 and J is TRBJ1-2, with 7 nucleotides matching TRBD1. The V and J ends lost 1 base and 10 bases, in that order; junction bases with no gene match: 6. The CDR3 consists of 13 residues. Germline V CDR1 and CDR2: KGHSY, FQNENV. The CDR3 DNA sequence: TGTGCCAGCAGCCAATTCCGGGACAGCGACTACACCTTC. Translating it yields CASSQFRDSDYTF.

CDR3: CASSLLAGVGTDTQYF. The CDR3 coding sequence is TGTGCCAGCAGCCTGCTAGCGGGAGTGGGCACAGATACGCAGTATTTT. The V gene is TRBV5-6, the J gene TRBJ2-3; TRBD2 agrees at 10 bases. The CDR3 has 16 amino acids. Germline V gene sequence: CDR1 SGHDT, CDR2 YYEEEE. V lost 4 bases to trimming and J lost 1 base; unmatched junction nucleotides: 6.

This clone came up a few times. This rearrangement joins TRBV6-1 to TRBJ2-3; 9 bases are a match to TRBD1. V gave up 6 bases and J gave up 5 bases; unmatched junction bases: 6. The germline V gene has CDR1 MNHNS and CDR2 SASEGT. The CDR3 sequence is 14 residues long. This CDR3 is CASSQDRGRDTQYF. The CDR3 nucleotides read TGTGCCAGCAGCCAGGACAGGGGTAGAGATACGCAGTATTTT.

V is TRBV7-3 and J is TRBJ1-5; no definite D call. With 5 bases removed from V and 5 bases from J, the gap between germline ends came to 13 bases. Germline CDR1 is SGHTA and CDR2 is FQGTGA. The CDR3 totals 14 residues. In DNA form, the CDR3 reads TGTGCCAGCAGCCCCGCCGGTGAGGATCAGCCCCAGCATTTT. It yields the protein CASSPAGEDQPQHF.

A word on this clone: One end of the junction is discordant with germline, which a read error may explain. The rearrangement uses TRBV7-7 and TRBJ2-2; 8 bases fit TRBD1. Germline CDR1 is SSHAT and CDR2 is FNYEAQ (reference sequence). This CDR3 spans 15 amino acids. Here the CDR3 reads CASSSGQEGTGELFF. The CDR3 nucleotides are TGTGCTAGCAGCTCGGGACAGGAGGGCACCGGGGAGCTGTTTTTT.

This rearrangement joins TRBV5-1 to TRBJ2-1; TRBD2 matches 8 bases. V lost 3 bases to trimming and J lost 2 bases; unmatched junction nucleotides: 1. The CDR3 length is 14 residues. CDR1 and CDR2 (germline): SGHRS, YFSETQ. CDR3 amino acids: CASSSGGAYNEQFF. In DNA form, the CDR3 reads TGCGCCAGCAGCTCGGGGGGGGCCTACAATGAGCAGTTCTTC.

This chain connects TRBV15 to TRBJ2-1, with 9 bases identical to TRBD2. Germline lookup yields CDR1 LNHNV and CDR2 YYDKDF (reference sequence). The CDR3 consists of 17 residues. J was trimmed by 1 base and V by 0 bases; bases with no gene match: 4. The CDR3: CATSRDRAGGSYNEQFF. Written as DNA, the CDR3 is TGTGCCACCAGCAGAGATCGGGCGGGAGGGTCCTACAATGAGCAGTTCTTC.